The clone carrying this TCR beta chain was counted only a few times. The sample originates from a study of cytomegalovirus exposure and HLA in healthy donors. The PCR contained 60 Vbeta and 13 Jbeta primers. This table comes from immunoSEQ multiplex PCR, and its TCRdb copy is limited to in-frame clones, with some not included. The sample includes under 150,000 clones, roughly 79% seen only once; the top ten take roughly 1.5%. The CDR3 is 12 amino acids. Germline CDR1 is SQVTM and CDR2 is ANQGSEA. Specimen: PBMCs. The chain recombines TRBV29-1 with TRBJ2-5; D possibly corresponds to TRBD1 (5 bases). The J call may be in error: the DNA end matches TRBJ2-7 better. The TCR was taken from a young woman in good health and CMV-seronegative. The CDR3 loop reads CSVAQGGHEQYF. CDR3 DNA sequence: TGCAGCGTTGCCCAGGGCGGCCACGAGCAGTACTTC.